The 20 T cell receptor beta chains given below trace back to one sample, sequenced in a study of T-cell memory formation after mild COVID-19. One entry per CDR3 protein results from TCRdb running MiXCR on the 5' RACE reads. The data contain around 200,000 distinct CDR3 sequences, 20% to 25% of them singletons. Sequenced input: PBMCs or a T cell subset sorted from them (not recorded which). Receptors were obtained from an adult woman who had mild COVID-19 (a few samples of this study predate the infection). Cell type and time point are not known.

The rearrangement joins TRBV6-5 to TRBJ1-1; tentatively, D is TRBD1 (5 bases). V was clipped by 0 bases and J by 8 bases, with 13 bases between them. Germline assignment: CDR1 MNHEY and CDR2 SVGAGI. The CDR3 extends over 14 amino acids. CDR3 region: CASSYSKAGREAFF. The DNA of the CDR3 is TGTGCCAGCAGTTACTCGAAGGCAGGGAGGGAAGCTTTCTTT.

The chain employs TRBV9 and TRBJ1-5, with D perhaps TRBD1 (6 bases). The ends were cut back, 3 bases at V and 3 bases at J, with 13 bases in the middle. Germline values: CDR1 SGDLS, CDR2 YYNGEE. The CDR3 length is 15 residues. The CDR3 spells CASSEQGKDNQPQHF. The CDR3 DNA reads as TGTGCCAGCAGCGAGCAGGGGAAGGACAATCAGCCCCAGCATTTT.

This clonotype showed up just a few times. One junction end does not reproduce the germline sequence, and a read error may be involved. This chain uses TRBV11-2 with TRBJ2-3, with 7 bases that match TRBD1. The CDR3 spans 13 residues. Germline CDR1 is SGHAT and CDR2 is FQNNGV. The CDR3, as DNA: TGTGCCAGCACCTCGAACTTCGACAGGGACCCCAGCTTT. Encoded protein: CASTSNFDRDPSF.

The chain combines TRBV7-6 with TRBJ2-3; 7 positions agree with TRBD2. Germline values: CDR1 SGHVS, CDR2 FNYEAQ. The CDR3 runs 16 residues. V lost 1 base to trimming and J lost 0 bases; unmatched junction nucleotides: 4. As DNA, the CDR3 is TGTGCCAGCAGCTTAGTCAGCGGGGCCAGCACAGATACGCAGTATTTT. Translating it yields CASSLVSGASTDTQYF.

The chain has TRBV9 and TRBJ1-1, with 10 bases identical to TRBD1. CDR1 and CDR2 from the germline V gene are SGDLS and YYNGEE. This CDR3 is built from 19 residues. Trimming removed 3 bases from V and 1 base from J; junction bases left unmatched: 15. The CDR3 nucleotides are TGTGCCAGCAGCGCGCCCCTGGGCGGACAGGGGGAATGGAACACTGAAGCTTTCTTT. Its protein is CASSAPLGGQGEWNTEAFF.

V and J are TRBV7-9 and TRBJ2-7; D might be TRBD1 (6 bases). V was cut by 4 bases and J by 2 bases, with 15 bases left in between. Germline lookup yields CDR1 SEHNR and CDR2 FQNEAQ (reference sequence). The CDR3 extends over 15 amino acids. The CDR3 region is CASSSPPTGAYEQYF. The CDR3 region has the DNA TGTGCCAGCAGCTCCCCCCCGACAGGTGCCTACGAGCAGTACTTC.

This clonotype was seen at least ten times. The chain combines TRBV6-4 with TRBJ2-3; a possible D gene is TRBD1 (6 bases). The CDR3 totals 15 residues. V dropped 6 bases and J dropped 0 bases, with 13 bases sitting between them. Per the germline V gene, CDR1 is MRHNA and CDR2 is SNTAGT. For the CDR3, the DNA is TGTGCCAGCAGCAGGACAGACTCTAGCACAGATACGCAGTATTTT. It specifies CASSRTDSSTDTQYF.

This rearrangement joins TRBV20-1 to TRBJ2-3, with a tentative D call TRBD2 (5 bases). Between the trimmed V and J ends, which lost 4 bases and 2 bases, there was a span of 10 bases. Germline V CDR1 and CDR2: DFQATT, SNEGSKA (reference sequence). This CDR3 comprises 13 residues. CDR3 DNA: TGCAGTGCTACCTCGGACTTCACAGATACGCAGTATTTT. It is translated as CSATSDFTDTQYF.

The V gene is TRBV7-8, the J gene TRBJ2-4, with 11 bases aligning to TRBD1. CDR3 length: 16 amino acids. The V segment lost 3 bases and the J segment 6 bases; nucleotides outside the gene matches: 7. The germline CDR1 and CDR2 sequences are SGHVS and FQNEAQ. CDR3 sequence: CASSFVTGTGGNIQYF. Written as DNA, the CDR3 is TGTGCCAGCAGCTTTGTGACCGGGACAGGGGGAAACATTCAGTACTTC.

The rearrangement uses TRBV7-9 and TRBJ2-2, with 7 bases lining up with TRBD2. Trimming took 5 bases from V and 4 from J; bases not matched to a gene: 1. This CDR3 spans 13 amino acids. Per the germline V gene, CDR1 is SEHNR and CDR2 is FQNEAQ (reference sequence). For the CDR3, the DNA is TGTGCCAGCAGCCCGGGAGGCACCGGGGAGCTGTTTTTT. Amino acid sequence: CASSPGGTGELFF. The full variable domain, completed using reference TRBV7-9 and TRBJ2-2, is DTGVSQNPRHKITKRGQNVTFRCDPISEHNRLYWYRQTLGQGPEFLTYFQNEAQLEKSRLLSDRFSAERPKGSFSTLEIQRTEQGDSAMYLCASSPGGTGELFFGEGSRLTVL.

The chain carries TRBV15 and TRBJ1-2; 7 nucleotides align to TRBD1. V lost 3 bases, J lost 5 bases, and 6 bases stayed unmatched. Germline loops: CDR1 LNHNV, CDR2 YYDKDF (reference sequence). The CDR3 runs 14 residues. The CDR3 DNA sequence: TGTGCCACCAGCAGCAAGGGGACAGCTTATGGCTACACCTTC. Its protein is CATSSKGTAYGYTF.

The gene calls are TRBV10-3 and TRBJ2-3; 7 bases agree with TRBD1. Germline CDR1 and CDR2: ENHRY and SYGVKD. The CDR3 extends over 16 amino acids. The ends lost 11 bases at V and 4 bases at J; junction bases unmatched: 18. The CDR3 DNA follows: TGTGCCGCCATGGGGGTACAGGGGCCCCTTGCAGATACGCAGTATTTT. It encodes CAAMGVQGPLADTQYF.

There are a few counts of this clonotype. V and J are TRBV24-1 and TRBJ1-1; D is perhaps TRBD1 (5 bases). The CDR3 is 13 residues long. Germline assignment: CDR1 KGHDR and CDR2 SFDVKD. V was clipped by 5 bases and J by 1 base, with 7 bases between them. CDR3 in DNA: TGTGCCACCAGTGGGGGGAAGAACACTGAAGCTTTCTTT. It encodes CATSGGKNTEAFF.

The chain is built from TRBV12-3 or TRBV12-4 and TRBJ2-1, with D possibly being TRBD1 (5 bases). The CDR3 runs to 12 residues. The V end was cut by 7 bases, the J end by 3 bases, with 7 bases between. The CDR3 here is CASKGNYNEQFF. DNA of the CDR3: TGTGCCAGCAAGGGGAACTACAATGAGCAGTTCTTC.

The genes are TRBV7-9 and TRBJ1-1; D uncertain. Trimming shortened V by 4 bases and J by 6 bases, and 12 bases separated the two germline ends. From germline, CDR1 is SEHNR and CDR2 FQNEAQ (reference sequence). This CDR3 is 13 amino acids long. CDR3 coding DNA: TGTGCCAGCAGCTCCCCGGAGGCCCCTGAAGCTTTCTTT. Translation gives CASSSPEAPEAFF. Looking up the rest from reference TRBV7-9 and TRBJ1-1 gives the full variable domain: DTGVSQNPRHKITKRGQNVTFRCDPISEHNRLYWYRQTLGQGPEFLTYFQNEAQLEKSRLLSDRFSAERPKGSFSTLEIQRTEQGDSAMYLCASSSPEAPEAFFGQGTRLTVV.

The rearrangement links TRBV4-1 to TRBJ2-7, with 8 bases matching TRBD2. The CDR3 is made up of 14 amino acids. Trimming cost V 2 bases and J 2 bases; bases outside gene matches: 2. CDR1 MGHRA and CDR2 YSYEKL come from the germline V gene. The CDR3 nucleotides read TGCGCCAGCAGCCAAATGGGACTAGCCTACGAGCAGTACTTC. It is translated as CASSQMGLAYEQYF.

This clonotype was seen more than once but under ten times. CDR3: CASSPGASGSYEQYF. The CDR3 nucleotides read TGCGCCAGCAGCCCTGGGGCTAGCGGCTCCTACGAGCAGTACTTC. The chain carries TRBV4-1 and TRBJ2-7; TRBD2 matches 7 bases. The CDR3 spans 15 residues. Germline values: CDR1 MGHRA, CDR2 YSYEKL. V lost 4 bases, J lost 0 bases, and 6 bases stayed unmatched.

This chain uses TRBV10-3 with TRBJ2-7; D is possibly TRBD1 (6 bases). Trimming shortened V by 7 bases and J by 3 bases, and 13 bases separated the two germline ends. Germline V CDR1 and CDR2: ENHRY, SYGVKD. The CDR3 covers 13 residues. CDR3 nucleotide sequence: TGTGCCATCAACCCAGGGGATTTCTACGAGCAGTACTTC. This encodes CAINPGDFYEQYF.

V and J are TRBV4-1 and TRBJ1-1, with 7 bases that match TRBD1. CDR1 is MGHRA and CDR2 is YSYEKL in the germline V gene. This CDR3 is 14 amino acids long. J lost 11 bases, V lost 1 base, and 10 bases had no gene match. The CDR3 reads CASSQVVGQELAFF. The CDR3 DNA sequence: TGCGCCAGCAGCCAAGTTGTTGGACAGGAATTGGCTTTCTTT.

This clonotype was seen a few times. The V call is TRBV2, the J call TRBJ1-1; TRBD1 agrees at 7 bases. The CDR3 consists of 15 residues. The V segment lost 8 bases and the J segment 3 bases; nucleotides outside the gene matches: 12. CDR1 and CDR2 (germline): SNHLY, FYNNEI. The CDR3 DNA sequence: TGTGCCAGCGAGACTCCCGGGACAGACGACACTGAAGCTTTCTTT. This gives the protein CASETPGTDDTEAFF.